This T cell receptor (beta chain) comes out of a study of early T cells in non-severe SARS-CoV-2 infection. This clonotype was seen at least ten times. Using its own MiXCR run on the 5' RACE reads, TCRdb lists one record per CDR3 protein. There are tens of thousands of distinct CDR3 sequences in the sample; roughly 4% occur only once, and roughly 3% lies in the top ten. Trimming removed 4 bases at V and 0 bases at J, with 12 bases between. The CDR3 is 15 amino acids. Germline V gene sequence: CDR1 SGHTA, CDR2 FQGNSA. The TCR sequence derives from an adult who was a healthcare worker with PCR-confirmed SARS-CoV-2 infection or an uninfected control (not recorded which). The V call is TRBV7-2, the J call TRBJ1-2, with D perhaps TRBD1 (6 bases). Sequenced input: whole blood. CDR3 amino acids: CASSWGAEANYGYTF. CDR3 bases: TGTGCCAGCAGCTGGGGGGCGGAGGCTAACTATGGCTACACCTTC.